This T cell receptor beta chain was observed in a study of CD4 T cells in relation to SARS-CoV-2 and coronaviruses. Study information: TCR beta CDR3s were sequenced after roughly nine-day antigen culture of PBMCs. Overall study results and limits: Culture-expanded clones reflect memory recall rather than primary priming during culture.

To note about this clone: Its antigen is still unknown.

For around 11 days, around 91,000 sorted CD4+ cells grew with T cell-depleted PBMCs and CEF. The table came from immunoSEQ multiplex PCR; TCRdb's copy has only in-frame clones and leaves some out. Among about 47,000 clones listed, about 80% were seen once. J lost 4 bases, V lost 6 bases, and 2 bases had no gene match. Germline CDR1 and CDR2: MDHEN and SYDVKM. The CDR3 has 14 residues. This chain links TRBV28 with TRBJ2-2, with 10 bases lining up with TRBD1. The sequenced sample consisted of naive CD4+ T cells from PBMCs, cultured in vitro. Subset indicated: naive CD4+ T cells isolated by negative enrichment. This receptor was taken from an adult with COVID-19. The CDR3 nucleotides read TGTGCCAGCAGCCGGGACAGGGGCACCGGGGAGCTGTTTTTT. Amino acids: CASSRDRGTGELFF.